This T cell receptor (beta chain) was sequenced during a study of vaccination and CD4 T cells after COVID-19. The Oncomine TCR Beta short-read assay sequenced DNA from cultured CD4+ T cells. TCRdb analysed the PCR reads with MiXCR anew, one entry per CDR3 protein. Of about 9,700 distinct CDR3 sequences listed, approximately 70% are singletons. This clonotype showed up just a few times. No antigen is known for it. Treatment denoted: approximately 9-day PBMC culture with coronavirus spike peptide pools or control peptides (ViraFEST assay). V lost 1 base and J lost 6; bases outside the gene matches: 7. This CDR3 has 16 amino acids. Per germline, CDR1 MNHEY and CDR2 SVGEGT.

Sequenced: CD4+ T cells from blood, cultured in vitro. The TCR comes from a human donor who had recovered from COVID-19. J is TRBJ2-1 and V is TRBV6-2 or TRBV6-3, with TRBD1 identical over 9 bases. CDR3 DNA: TGTGCCAGCAGTTACTGGATGGGACAGGGATTCAATGAGCAGTTCTTC. As protein: CASSYWMGQGFNEQFF.